These T cell receptor beta chains were read from a single sample in a study of T cell responses to AZD1222 COVID-19 vaccine. The method was immunoSEQ multiplex PCR; TCRdb's version includes in-frame clones alone and lacks a portion of them. Of 150,000 to 200,000 clones listed, around nine tenths are singletons. The sample here was peripheral blood, taken on day 0 of AZD1222 vaccination. These receptors were taken from an adult in good health. The CDR3 runs from the conserved cysteine through the conserved F or W. Each record gives: CDR3 protein, CDR3 DNA, D gene, J gene, clone size, V gene. A D gene is named only where the DNA matches it firmly. Some rows mark clone size as missing; the rest say once, few, many or name a class of expanded clone.

CDR3 protein: CAWSATGRNTEAFF
CDR3 DNA: TGTGCCTGGAGTGCGACAGGGAGGAACACTGAAGCTTTCTTT
D gene: TRBD1
J gene: TRBJ1-1
clone size: -
V gene: TRBV30

CDR3 protein: CASSIGGGGNQPQHF
CDR3 DNA: TGTGCCAGTAGTATAGGCGGGGGAGGCAATCAGCCCCAGCATTTT
D gene: -
J gene: TRBJ1-5
clone size: -
V gene: TRBV19

CDR3 protein: CASSLEGQTNYGYTF
CDR3 DNA: TGTGCCAGCAGCTTGGAAGGACAGACCAACTATGGCTACACCTTC
D gene: -
J gene: TRBJ1-2
clone size: -
V gene: TRBV5-4

CDR3 protein: CAWSVLGSGRGGGELFF
CDR3 DNA: TGTGCCTGGAGTGTACTTGGGAGCGGGAGGGGCGGCGGGGAGCTGTTTTTT
D gene: TRBD2
J gene: TRBJ2-2
clone size: -
V gene: TRBV30

CDR3 protein: CSASQIQGSHVAFF
CDR3 DNA: TGCAGTGCTAGTCAGATACAGGGGAGCCATGTGGCTTTCTTT
D gene: TRBD1
J gene: TRBJ1-1
clone size: -
V gene: TRBV20-1

CDR3 protein: CAWSQLRGSTEAFF
CDR3 DNA: TGTGCCTGGAGCCAACTAAGAGGGAGCACTGAAGCTTTCTTT
D gene: -
J gene: TRBJ1-1
clone size: -
V gene: TRBV30

CDR3 protein: CASSEPADSPRTIYF
CDR3 DNA: TGCGCCAGCAGTGAACCCGCGGACAGTCCTCGCACCATATATTTT
D gene: -
J gene: TRBJ1-3
clone size: -
V gene: TRBV10-2

CDR3 protein: CASSYSIQRGYEQYF
CDR3 DNA: TGTGCCAGCAGTTACTCGATTCAGCGGGGCTACGAGCAGTACTTC
D gene: TRBD2
J gene: TRBJ2-7
clone size: -
V gene: TRBV6-6

CDR3 protein: CASSYDSAGWNTEAFF
CDR3 DNA: TGTGCCAGCAGTTATGATTCGGCAGGGTGGAACACTGAAGCTTTCTTT
D gene: -
J gene: TRBJ1-1
clone size: -
V gene: TRBV6-5

CDR3 protein: CASSLGDRDHTEAFF
CDR3 DNA: TGTGCCAGCAGCTTAGGGGACAGGGATCACACTGAAGCTTTCTTT
D gene: TRBD1
J gene: TRBJ1-1
clone size: -
V gene: TRBV7-9

CDR3 protein: CASSLTLASSYEQYF
CDR3 DNA: TGTGCCAGCAGTTTGACCCTCGCCAGCTCCTACGAGCAGTACTTC
D gene: -
J gene: TRBJ2-7
clone size: few
V gene: TRBV6-5

CDR3 protein: CSASTFPLGGYTF
CDR3 DNA: TGCAGTGCTAGTACATTCCCGTTGGGTGGCTACACCTTC
D gene: -
J gene: TRBJ1-2
clone size: -
V gene: TRBV20-1

CDR3 protein: CASSRIGDEAFF
CDR3 DNA: TGTGCCAGCAGCCGCATAGGGGATGAAGCTTTCTTT
D gene: -
J gene: TRBJ1-1
clone size: -
V gene: TRBV7-9

CDR3 protein: CASSWRGFSSYNEQFF
CDR3 DNA: TGCGCCAGCAGCTGGAGAGGTTTTAGCTCCTACAATGAGCAGTTCTTC
D gene: -
J gene: TRBJ2-1
clone size: -
V gene: TRBV5-1

CDR3 protein: CASSRRTRPGNTEAFF
CDR3 DNA: TGTGCCAGCAGCCGCCGGACAAGGCCCGGGAACACTGAAGCTTTCTTT
D gene: -
J gene: TRBJ1-1
clone size: -
V gene: TRBV4-2

CDR3 protein: CASSRDRSSYNSPLHF
CDR3 DNA: TGTGCCAGCAGTCGGGACCGAAGCTCCTATAATTCACCCCTCCACTTT
D gene: -
J gene: TRBJ1-6
clone size: -
V gene: TRBV27